These 18 T cell receptor beta chains were sequenced from one sample in a study of shared clonotypes between healthy human individuals. Measured with immunoSEQ multiplex PCR; TCRdb has only the in-frame clones, and not every one. Of 1.4 million or so clones in the sample, 98% were seen once. Sequenced input: naive CD4+ T cells sorted from blood. As for subset: CD45RA+ positively selected. Every receptor here comes from a man between 25 and 39 years old in good health.

The chain joins TRBV13 to TRBJ2-6, with D uncertain. Trimming pared 6 bases from V and 4 bases from J, leaving 7 bases between. Germline V gene sequence: CDR1 PRHDT, CDR2 FYEKMQ (reference sequence). The CDR3 length is 13 residues. CDR3: CASRPRGANVLTF. CDR3 nucleotides: TGTGCCAGCAGACCCCGGGGGGCCAACGTCCTGACTTTC. The full variable domain, rest sourced from reference TRBV13 and TRBJ2-6, is AAGVIQSPRHLIKEKRETATLKCYPIPRHDTVYWYQQGPGQDPQFLISFYEKMQSDKGSIPDRFSAQQFSDYHSELNMSSLELGDSALYFCASRPRGANVLTFGAGSRLTVL.

This clone was observed a few times. Other DNA sequences in the same sample also yield this CDR3. The chain recombines TRBV18 with TRBJ1-4; 9 bases map to TRBD1. This CDR3 spans 13 amino acids. V lost 5 bases and J lost 5; bases outside the gene matches: 0. Germline V gives CDR1 KGHSH, CDR2 LQKENI. The CDR3 loop reads CASSGQGNEKLFF. The CDR3 DNA reads TGTGCCAGCTCAGGACAGGGGAATGAAAAACTGTTTTTT.

The chain joins TRBV19 to TRBJ1-5; 9 nucleotides line up with TRBD1. This CDR3 comprises 16 residues. V shed 4 bases and J 7 bases; nucleotides not matched to a gene: 11. CDR1 is LNHDA, CDR2 SQIVND, per germline (reference sequence). CDR3: CASSTYPGTGSQPQHF. The DNA of the CDR3 is TGTGCCAGTAGTACTTACCCCGGGACAGGGAGCCAGCCCCAGCATTTT. The whole variable domain, filled in from reference TRBV19 and TRBJ1-5, reads DGGITQSPKYLFRKEGQNVTLSCEQNLNHDAMYWYRQDPGQGLRLIYYSQIVNDFQKGDIAEGYSVSREKKESFPLTVTSAQKNPTAFYLCASSTYPGTGSQPQHFGDGTRLSIL.

Points on this clone: Other DNA sequences within the sample encode an identical CDR3. The chain employs TRBV30 and TRBJ1-2; D might be TRBD1 (5 bases). Trimming shortened V by 0 bases and J by 8 bases, and 7 bases separated the two germline ends. The CDR3 covers 11 residues. Germline CDR1 is GTSNPN and CDR2 is SVGIG (reference sequence). CDR3 DNA sequence: TGTGCCTGGAGTGTAGGGGTAGGCTACACCTTC. It translates to CAWSVGVGYTF.

The chain combines TRBV6-1 with TRBJ2-5; the D call may be TRBD1 or TRBD2 (5 bases each). V was pared by 8 bases and J by 13 bases, with 14 bases between. Germline loops: CDR1 MNHNS, CDR2 SASEGT. The CDR3 sequence is 10 residues long. CDR3 coding DNA: TGTGCCAGCGGACGGGACCCGAGGTACTTC. Translating gives CASGRDPRYF.

This sequence joins TRBV6-1 and TRBJ1-5; D is possibly TRBD1 (5 bases). CDR1 and CDR2 (germline): MNHNS, SASEGT. This CDR3 has 14 amino acids. Between the trimmed V and J ends, which lost 2 bases and 3 bases, there was a span of 8 bases. The CDR3 bases are TGTGCCAGCAGTGAAACAGGCTTCAATCAGCCCCAGCATTTT. Amino acids: CASSETGFNQPQHF.

DNA for the CDR3: TGTGCCAGCAGATATTATCTCGGAGCCTCTGGGGCCAACGTCCTGACTTTC. Translation gives CASRYYLGASGANVLTF. The V and J genes are TRBV7-9 and TRBJ2-6; D call uncertain. The CDR3 extends over 17 amino acids. The V end was cut by 6 bases, the J end by 0 bases, with 15 bases between. CDR1 SEHNR and CDR2 FQNEAQ come from the germline V gene (reference sequence).

The V and J genes are TRBV6-1 and TRBJ2-5, with D unresolved. Trimming removed 6 bases at V and 2 bases at J, with 10 bases between. CDR3 size: 13 residues. The germline V gene encodes CDR1 MNHNS and CDR2 SASEGT. DNA of the CDR3: TGTGCCAGCAGCCCCATACCTCAAGAGACCCAGTACTTC. Its protein is CASSPIPQETQYF.

The chain combines TRBV5-1 with TRBJ2-3; 10 bases line up with TRBD2. The CDR3 has 15 residues. The trim removed 2 bases at V and 6 bases at J, leaving 6 bases unmatched. The germline V gene encodes CDR1 SGHRS and CDR2 YFSETQ. CDR3 region: CASSFIAGGDDTQYF. The CDR3 coding sequence is TGCGCCAGCAGCTTTATAGCGGGAGGAGATGATACGCAGTATTTT.

V is TRBV25-1 and J is TRBJ2-1; TRBD2 agrees at 7 bases. The CDR3 loop spans 15 amino acids. With V trimmed by 6 bases and J by 0 bases, 5 bases remained unmatched. Germline CDR1 is MGHDK and CDR2 is SYGVNS. CDR3 bases: TGTGCCAGCAGGGGAGGGTTTAGCTCCTACAATGAGCAGTTCTTC. This codes for CASRGGFSSYNEQFF.

The genes are TRBV6-6 and TRBJ2-1, with D perhaps matching TRBD2 (5 bases). The CDR3 is made up of 13 amino acids. From germline, CDR1 is MNHNY and CDR2 SVGAGI (reference sequence). The V end was cut by 4 bases, the J end by 7 bases, with 11 bases between. In DNA form, the CDR3 reads TGTGCCAGCAGTTTTCCCCCGGGGAATGAGCAGTTCTTC. Residues: CASSFPPGNEQFF.

The V gene is TRBV29-1, the J gene TRBJ2-3; D uncertain. Germline V gene lookup returns CDR1 SQVTM and CDR2 ANQGSEA. The CDR3 runs to 13 residues. Trimming shortened V by 7 bases and J by 0 bases, and 11 bases separated the two germline ends. CDR3 coding DNA: TGCAGCGCCTTAAGAACTAGCACAGATACGCAGTATTTT. Translated: CSALRTSTDTQYF.

The gene calls are TRBV6-5 and TRBJ1-3; the D is unclear. Trimming left V 5 bases short and J 6 bases short, with 14 bases between. This CDR3 is built from 14 residues. The germline gives CDR1 MNHEY, CDR2 SVGAGI. The CDR3 nucleotides read TGTGCCAGCAGTAATGAAATCACAGCAAACACCATATATTTT. Translated: CASSNEITANTIYF.

V gene TRBV28 combines with J gene TRBJ1-3, with D perhaps TRBD1 (5 bases). The ends were cut back, 6 bases at V and 8 bases at J, with 20 bases in the middle. This CDR3 is 15 amino acids long. Per germline, CDR1 MDHEN and CDR2 SYDVKM. CDR3 loop: CASRPSGLMGDTIYF. CDR3 sequence (DNA): TGTGCCAGCAGACCATCAGGGCTTATGGGGGACACCATATATTTT.

The J gene is TRBJ2-2, the V gene TRBV6-4, with TRBD1 as a possible D gene (6 bases). The CDR3 sequence is 14 residues long. Trimming pared 4 bases from V and 4 bases from J, leaving 10 bases between. In germline, CDR1 is MRHNA, CDR2 SNTAGT. CDR3 bases: TGTGCCAGCAGTGTCCAGGGGAGCACCGGGGAGCTGTTTTTT. Protein sequence: CASSVQGSTGELFF.

The chain carries TRBV5-4 and TRBJ2-6; TRBD1 matches at 8 bases. This CDR3 is built from 16 residues. Germline V lookup: CDR1 SGHNT, CDR2 YYREEE (reference sequence). J was trimmed by 3 bases and V by 6 bases; bases with no gene match: 8. The CDR3 region has the DNA TGTGCCAGCATCGACAGGGGCGCAAATGGGGCCAACGTCCTGACTTTC. Its translation: CASIDRGANGANVLTF. The variable domain in full, with the rest retrieved from reference TRBV5-4 and TRBJ2-6, is ETGVTQSPTHLIKTRGQQVTLRCSSQSGHNTVSWYQQALGQGPQFIFQYYREEENGRGNFPPRFSGLQFPNYSSELNVNALELDDSALYLCASIDRGANGANVLTFGAGSRLTVL.

The chain recombines TRBV7-2 with TRBJ2-3, with a possible D match to TRBD2 (5 bases). Germline V CDR1 and CDR2: SGHTA, FQGNSA. Trimming stripped 2 bases from V and 0 bases from J, with 18 bases between. The length of the CDR3 is 18 residues. For the CDR3, the DNA is TGTGCCAGCAGCTTAAGGTGGACTGGCGGGTTAAGCACAGATACGCAGTATTTT. This codes for CASSLRWTGGLSTDTQYF.

The V gene is TRBV5-1, the J gene TRBJ1-5; D remains ambiguous. Trimming cost V 0 bases and J 9 bases, with 13 bases left between them. The CDR3 loop spans 14 amino acids. Germline assignment: CDR1 SGHRS and CDR2 YFSETQ. Here the CDR3 DNA reads TGCGCCAGCAGCTTGGCCTCGGATTTAGGGCCCCAGCATTTT. Translated, it gives CASSLASDLGPQHF.